This T cell receptor (beta chain) came from a study of cytomegalovirus exposure and HLA in healthy donors. Whole-study context: Drawn from HLA-typed donors, 80 million to 95 million unique TCRs were held in an early data release. Findings and limits, study-wide: According to the study, roughly 160 TCR beta chains were cytomegalovirus-associated. Upon later analysis, TCR association rates were observed to vary by HLA locus, being highest for DRB1 and lowest for HLA-C.

The PCR made use of 60 Vbeta and 13 Jbeta primers. The table came from immunoSEQ multiplex PCR; TCRdb's copy has only in-frame clones and leaves some out. This sample has some 99,000 clones, with just under 70% found just once. The study sampled nominally healthy donors, though unrecorded immune exposures were likely. In its sample, this clone was seen a few times. Its antigen is not known. Germline V gene lookup returns CDR1 MNHNS and CDR2 SASEGT. V gave up 6 bases and J gave up 1 base; unmatched junction bases: 5. The CDR3 has 14 amino acids. The sample consisted of PBMCs. The receptor comes from a woman between 70 and 85 years old in good health and CMV-seropositive. This chain uses TRBV6-1 with TRBJ2-7; 8 bases match TRBD1. This CDR3 is CASRDRQGSYEQYF. The CDR3 DNA reads TGTGCCAGCAGGGACCGACAGGGGTCCTACGAGCAGTACTTC.